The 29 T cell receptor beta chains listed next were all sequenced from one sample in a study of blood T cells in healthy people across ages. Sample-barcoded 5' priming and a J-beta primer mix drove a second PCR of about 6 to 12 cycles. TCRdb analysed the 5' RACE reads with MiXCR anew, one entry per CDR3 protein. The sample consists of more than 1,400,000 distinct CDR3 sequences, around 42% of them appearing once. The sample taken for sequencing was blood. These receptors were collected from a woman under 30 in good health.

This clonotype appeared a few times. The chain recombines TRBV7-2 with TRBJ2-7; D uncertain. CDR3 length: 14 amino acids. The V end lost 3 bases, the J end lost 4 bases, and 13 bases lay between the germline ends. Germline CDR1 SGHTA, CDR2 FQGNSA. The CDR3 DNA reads TGTGCCAGCAGCTTGGATCCCGGAGTTTACGAGCAGTACTTC. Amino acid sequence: CASSLDPGVYEQYF.

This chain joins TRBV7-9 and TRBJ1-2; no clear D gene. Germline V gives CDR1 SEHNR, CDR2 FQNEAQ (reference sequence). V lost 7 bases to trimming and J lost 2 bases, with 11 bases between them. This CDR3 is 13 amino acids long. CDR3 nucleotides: TGTGCCAGCACCGTTAATCTAAACTATGGCTACACCTTC. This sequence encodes CASTVNLNYGYTF.

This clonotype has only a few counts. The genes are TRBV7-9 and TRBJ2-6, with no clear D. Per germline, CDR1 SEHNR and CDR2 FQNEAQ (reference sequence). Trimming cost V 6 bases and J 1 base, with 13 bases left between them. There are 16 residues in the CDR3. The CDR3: CASSYGLTSGANVLTF. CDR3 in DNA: TGTGCCAGCAGTTACGGATTAACGTCTGGGGCCAACGTCCTGACTTTC.

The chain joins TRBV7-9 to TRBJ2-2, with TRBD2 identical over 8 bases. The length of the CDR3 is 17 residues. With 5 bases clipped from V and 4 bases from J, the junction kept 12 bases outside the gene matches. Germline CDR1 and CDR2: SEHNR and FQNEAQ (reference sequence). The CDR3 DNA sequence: TGTGCCAGCAGCCCCCAGCGGGGGTTGGAGCGCACCGGGGAGCTGTTTTTT. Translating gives CASSPQRGLERTGELFF.

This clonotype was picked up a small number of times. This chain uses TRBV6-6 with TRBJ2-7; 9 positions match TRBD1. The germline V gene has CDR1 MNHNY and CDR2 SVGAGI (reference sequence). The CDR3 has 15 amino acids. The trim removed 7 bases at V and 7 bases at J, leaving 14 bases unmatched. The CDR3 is CASTTLTGGYREQYF. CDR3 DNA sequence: TGTGCCAGCACCACCTTGACAGGGGGGTATCGAGAGCAGTACTTC.

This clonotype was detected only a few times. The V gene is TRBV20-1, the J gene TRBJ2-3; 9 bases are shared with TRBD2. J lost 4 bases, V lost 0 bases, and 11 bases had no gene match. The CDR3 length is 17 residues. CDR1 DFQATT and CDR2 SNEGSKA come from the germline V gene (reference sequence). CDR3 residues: CSARDELRGGRSDTQYF. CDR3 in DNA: TGCAGTGCTAGAGATGAATTGCGGGGGGGCCGATCAGATACGCAGTATTTT.

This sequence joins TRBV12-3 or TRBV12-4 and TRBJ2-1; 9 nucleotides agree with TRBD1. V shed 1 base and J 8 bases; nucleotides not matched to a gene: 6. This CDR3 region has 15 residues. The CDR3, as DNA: TGTGCCAGCAGTTTAGAGGACAGGGGTGTCGATGAGCAGTTCTTC. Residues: CASSLEDRGVDEQFF.

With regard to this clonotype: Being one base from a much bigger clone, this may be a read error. The CDR3 coding sequence is TGCAGCGTTGGCGGGCTAGCGGAGGTCGATGAGCAGTACTTC. Its translation is CSVGGLAEVDEQYF. The chain has TRBV29-1 and TRBJ2-5; TRBD2 matches at 7 bases. Germline values: CDR1 SQVTM, CDR2 ANQGSEA. J lost 11 bases, V lost 4 bases, and 16 bases had no gene match. This CDR3 is built from 14 residues.

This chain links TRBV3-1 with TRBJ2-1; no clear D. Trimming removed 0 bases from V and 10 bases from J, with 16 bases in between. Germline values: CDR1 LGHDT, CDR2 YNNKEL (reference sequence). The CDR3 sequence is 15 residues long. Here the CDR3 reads CASSQERGSSWEQFF. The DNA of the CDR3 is TGTGCCAGCAGCCAAGAGAGAGGCAGCTCCTGGGAGCAGTTCTTC.

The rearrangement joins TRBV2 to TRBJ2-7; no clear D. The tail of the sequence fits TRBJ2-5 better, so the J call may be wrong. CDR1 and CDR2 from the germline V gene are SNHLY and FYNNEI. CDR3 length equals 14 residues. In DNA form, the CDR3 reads TGTGCCAGCAGTCCAGACCCCGGCGCAGAGACCCAGTACTTC. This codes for CASSPDPGAETQYF.

In DNA, the CDR3 is TGTGCCAGCAGCCCCGTCGGGACAGGGGACTACAATGAGCAGTTCTTC. Its translation: CASSPVGTGDYNEQFF. The gene calls are TRBV7-6 and TRBJ2-1; 10 nucleotides match TRBD1. The CDR3 loop spans 16 amino acids. V dropped 5 bases and J dropped 3; count of bases not matched to a gene: 7. In germline, CDR1 is SGHVS, CDR2 FNYEAQ.

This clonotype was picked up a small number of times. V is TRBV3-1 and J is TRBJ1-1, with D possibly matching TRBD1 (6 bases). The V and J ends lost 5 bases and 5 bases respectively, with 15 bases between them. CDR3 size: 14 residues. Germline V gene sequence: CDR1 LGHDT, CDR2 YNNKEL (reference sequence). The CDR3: CASSTSGVGTEAFF. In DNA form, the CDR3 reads TGTGCCAGCAGCACCTCAGGGGTTGGGACTGAAGCTTTCTTT.

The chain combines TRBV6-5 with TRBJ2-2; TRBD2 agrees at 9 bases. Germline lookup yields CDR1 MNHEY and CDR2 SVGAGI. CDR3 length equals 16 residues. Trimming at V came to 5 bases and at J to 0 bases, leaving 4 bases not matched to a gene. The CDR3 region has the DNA TGTGCCAGCAGTCCAGCGGGGGGCCCGAACACCGGGGAGCTGTTTTTT. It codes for CASSPAGGPNTGELFF.

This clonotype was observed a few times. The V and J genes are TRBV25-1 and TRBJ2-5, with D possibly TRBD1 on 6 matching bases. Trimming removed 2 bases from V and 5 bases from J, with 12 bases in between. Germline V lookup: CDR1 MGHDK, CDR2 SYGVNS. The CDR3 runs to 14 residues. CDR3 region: CASSELGGMETQYF. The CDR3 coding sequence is TGTGCCAGCAGTGAACTAGGGGGAATGGAGACCCAGTACTTC.

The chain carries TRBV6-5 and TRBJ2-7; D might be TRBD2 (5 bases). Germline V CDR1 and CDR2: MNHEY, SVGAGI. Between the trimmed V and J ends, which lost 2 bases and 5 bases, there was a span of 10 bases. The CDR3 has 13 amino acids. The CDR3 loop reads CASSYTPGDEQYF. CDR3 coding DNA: TGTGCCAGCAGTTACACTCCCGGGGACGAGCAGTACTTC.

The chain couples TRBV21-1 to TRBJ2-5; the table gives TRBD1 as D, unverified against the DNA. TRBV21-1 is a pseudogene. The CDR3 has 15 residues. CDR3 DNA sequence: TGTGCCAGCATGGGGGCCAGGAGGTCGCAAGAGACCCAGTACTTC. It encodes CASMGARRSQETQYF.

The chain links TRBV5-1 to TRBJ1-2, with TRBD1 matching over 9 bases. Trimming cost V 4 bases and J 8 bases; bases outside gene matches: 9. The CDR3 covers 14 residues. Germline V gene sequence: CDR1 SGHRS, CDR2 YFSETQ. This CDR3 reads CASSPPGQGGGYTF. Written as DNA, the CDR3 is TGCGCCAGCAGCCCACCGGGACAGGGTGGCGGCTACACCTTC.

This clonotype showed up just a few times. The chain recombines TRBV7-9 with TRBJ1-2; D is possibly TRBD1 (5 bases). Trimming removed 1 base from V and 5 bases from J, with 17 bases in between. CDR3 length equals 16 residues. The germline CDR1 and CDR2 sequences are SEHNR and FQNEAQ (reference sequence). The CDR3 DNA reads TGTGCCAGCAGCTTAGGGGGCTGGGCCAGCATTTATGGCTACACCTTC. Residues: CASSLGGWASIYGYTF.

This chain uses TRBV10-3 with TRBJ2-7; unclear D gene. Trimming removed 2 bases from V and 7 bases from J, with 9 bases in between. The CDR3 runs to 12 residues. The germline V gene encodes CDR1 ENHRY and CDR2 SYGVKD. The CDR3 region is CAISEGATEQYF. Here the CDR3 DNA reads TGTGCCATCAGTGAGGGCGCCACAGAGCAGTACTTC.

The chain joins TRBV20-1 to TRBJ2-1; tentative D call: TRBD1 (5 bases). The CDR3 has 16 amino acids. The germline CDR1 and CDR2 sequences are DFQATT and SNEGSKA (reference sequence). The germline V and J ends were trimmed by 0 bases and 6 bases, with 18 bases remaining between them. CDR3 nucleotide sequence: TGCAGTGCTAGAGATGGCCTGCGGCTTAGGGGCAATGAGCAGTTCTTC. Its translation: CSARDGLRLRGNEQFF.

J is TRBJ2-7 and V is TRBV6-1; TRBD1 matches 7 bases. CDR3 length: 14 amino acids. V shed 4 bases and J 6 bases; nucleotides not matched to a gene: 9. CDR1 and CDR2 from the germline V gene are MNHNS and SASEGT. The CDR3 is CASSVPSSGGEQYF. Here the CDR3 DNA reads TGTGCCAGCAGTGTTCCCTCATCAGGGGGCGAGCAGTACTTC.

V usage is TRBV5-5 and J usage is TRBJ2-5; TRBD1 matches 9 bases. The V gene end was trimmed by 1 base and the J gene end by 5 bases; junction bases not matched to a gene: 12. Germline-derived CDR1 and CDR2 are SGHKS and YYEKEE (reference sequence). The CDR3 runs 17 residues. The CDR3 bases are TGTGCCAGCAGCTTGAGGCTTGGGACAGGGCGGGGGGAGACCCAGTACTTC. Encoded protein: CASSLRLGTGRGETQYF.

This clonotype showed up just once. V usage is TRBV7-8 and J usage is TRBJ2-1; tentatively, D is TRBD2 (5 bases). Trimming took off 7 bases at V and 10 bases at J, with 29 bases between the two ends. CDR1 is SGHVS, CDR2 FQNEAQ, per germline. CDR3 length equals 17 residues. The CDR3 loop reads CASTLRSRLAGSQEQFF. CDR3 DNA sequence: TGTGCCAGCACCCTCAGATCCAGGCTAGCCGGGTCTCAGGAGCAGTTCTTC.

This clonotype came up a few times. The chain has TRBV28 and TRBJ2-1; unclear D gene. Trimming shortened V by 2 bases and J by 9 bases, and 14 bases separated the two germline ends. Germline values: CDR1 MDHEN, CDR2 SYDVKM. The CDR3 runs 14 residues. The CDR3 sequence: CASSLVPQPVEQFF. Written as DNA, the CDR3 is TGTGCCAGCAGTTTAGTTCCCCAACCCGTTGAGCAGTTCTTC.

The CDR3 coding sequence is TGTGCCAGCCGCCGGGACAATAACTATGGCTACACCTTC. Translated: CASRRDNNYGYTF. V gene TRBV6-5 combines with J gene TRBJ1-2; D may be TRBD1 (6 bases). V lost 8 bases and J 1 base, leaving 11 bases between the germline ends. This CDR3 region has 13 residues. Germline CDR1 and CDR2: MNHEY and SVGAGI.

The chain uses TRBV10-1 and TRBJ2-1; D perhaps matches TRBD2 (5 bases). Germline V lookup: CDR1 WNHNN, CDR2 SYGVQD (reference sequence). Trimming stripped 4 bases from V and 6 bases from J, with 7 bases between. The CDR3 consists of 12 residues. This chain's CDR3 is CASSADFNEQFF. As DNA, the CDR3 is TGCGCCAGCAGTGCGGACTTCAATGAGCAGTTCTTC.

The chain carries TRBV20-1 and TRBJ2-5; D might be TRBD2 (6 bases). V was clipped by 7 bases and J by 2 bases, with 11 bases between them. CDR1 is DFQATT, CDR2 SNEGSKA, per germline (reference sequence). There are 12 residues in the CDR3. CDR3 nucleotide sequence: TGCAGTGGGGACTCAACTCAAGAGACCCAGTACTTC. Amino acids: CSGDSTQETQYF.

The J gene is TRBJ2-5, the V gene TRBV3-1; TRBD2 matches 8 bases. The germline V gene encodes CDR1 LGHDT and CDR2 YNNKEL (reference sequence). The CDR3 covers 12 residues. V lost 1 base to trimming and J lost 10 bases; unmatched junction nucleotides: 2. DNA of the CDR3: TGTGCCAGCAGCCAAGTAGGGACTAGCCAGTACTTC. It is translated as CASSQVGTSQYF.

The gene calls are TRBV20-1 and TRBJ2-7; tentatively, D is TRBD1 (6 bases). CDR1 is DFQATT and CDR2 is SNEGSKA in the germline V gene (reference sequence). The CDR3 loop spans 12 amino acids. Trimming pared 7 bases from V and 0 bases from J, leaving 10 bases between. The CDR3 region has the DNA TGCAGTGGGACAGCGAGCTCCTACGAGCAGTACTTC. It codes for CSGTASSYEQYF.